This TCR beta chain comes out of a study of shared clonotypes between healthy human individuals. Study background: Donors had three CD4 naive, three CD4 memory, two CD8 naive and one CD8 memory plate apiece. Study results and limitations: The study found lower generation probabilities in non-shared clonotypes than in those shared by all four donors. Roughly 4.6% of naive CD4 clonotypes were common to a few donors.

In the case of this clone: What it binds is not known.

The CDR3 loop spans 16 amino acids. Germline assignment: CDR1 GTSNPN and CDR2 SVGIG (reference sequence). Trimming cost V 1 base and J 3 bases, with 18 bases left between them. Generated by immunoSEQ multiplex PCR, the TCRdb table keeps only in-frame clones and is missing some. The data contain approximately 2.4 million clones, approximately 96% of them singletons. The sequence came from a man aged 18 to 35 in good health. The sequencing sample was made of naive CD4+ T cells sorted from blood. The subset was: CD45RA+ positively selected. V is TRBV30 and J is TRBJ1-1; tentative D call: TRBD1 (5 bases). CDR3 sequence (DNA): TGTGCCTGGAGTGGCCGCTTGGGGAAACAGGACACTGAAGCTTTCTTT. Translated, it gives CAWSGRLGKQDTEAFF.